The next 9 T cell receptor beta chains were all read from a single sample in a study of T-cell reconstitution after alpha-beta-depleted transplantation in children (dated by TCRdb to between 2015 and 2016). Preparation of the library involved PCR. The listed sequencing device is Illumina HiSeq 2500. TCR library preparation used molecular barcoding, with unique molecular identifiers applied to normalize quantification of the TCRbeta repertoire. TCRdb cleaned the public reads at Q25 with fastp, built clones with MiXCR and kept in-frame beta chains. Each record represents a unique CDR3 protein, reported with the most common genes and DNA among its rows. A total of about 16,000 distinct CDR3 sequences appear in this sample, roughly 7.1% of them only once. The top ten hold 36% of the sample. Explained via the paper, the time point label denotes: day 60 (about 2 months) after transplantation. Taken with the paper, the label for treatment or condition translates to: allogeneic hematopoietic cell transplantation with graft depleted of TCRalphabeta T cells and CD19 B cells.

Sample: PBMCs, mostly from graft donor cells, taken 60 days after TCRalphabeta/CD19-depleted stem cell transplant. The source is a boy under three years old who had a stem cell transplant for Wiskott-Aldrich syndrome, so the T cells may come from the graft donor.

The chain has TRBV15 and TRBJ2-6; D is possibly TRBD1 (6 bases). Deletions cut 3 bases from V and 2 bases from J, with 11 bases between. This CDR3 has 16 residues. Germline CDR1 is LNHNV and CDR2 is YYDKDF (reference sequence). CDR3 in amino acids: CATSRKQGPGANVLTF. CDR3 sequence (DNA): TGTGCCACCAGCAGGAAACAGGGCCCTGGGGCCAACGTCCTGACTTTC.

In this sample, this clonotype turned up many times. The chain joins TRBV13 to TRBJ2-7; TRBD2 might be the D (5 bases). Trimming left V 6 bases short and J 5 bases short, with 17 bases between. The CDR3 has 14 amino acids. Germline V CDR1 and CDR2: PRHDT, FYEKMQ (reference sequence). The CDR3, as DNA: TGTGCCAGCAGTCAGCGGAAGGGCCGGGACGAGCAGTACTTC. Translated, it gives CASSQRKGRDEQYF.

A few counts support this clonotype. This rearrangement joins TRBV9 to TRBJ2-3, with D possibly being TRBD1 or TRBD2 (6 bases each). This CDR3 has 13 amino acids. V was shortened by 0 bases and J by 7 bases, with 9 bases between the two germline ends. Germline assignment: CDR1 SGDLS and CDR2 YYNGEE. CDR3 loop: CASSVGGGHTQYF. As DNA, the CDR3 is TGTGCCAGCAGCGTAGGTGGGGGGCATACGCAGTATTTT.

This clonotype was picked up one time. The CDR3, as DNA: TGTGCCAGCAGGTATACCGGGACAGGGGACTCCTACGAGCAGTACTTC. Its protein is CASRYTGTGDSYEQYF. V and J are TRBV7-2 and TRBJ2-7, with 10 bases identical to TRBD1. This CDR3 region has 16 residues. Trimming took 6 bases from V and 0 from J; bases not matched to a gene: 8. Germline CDR1 reads SGHTA; CDR2 reads FQGNSA.

Many counts were recorded for this clonotype. The rearrangement uses TRBV6-6 and TRBJ1-2, with D unresolved. The V end lost 8 bases, the J end lost 8 bases, and 15 bases lay between the germline ends. The germline V gene encodes CDR1 MNHNY and CDR2 SVGAGI (reference sequence). CDR3 size: 12 residues. CDR3: CASEDSYYGYTF. The CDR3 DNA reads as TGTGCCAGCGAGGATAGCTATTACGGCTACACCTTC.

This clonotype was found a few times. This chain joins TRBV5-1 and TRBJ2-1; a weak D match, TRBD2 (6 bases). CDR1 is SGHRS, CDR2 YFSETQ, per germline. Trimming cost V 4 bases and J 5 bases, with 19 bases left between them. This CDR3 contains 16 residues. The CDR3 DNA reads as TGCGCCAGCAGCGAGGTCCGGGGGTCCGACCACAATGAGCAGTTCTTC. Its translation: CASSEVRGSDHNEQFF.

The chain has TRBV15 and TRBJ2-3; the D gene is possibly TRBD1 (6 bases). The CDR3 covers 13 residues. Deletions cut 6 bases from V and 3 bases from J, with 10 bases between. Germline CDR1 and CDR2: LNHNV and YYDKDF (reference sequence). Here the CDR3 reads CATRDSFTDTQYF. CDR3 DNA sequence: TGTGCCACCAGGGACAGTTTTACAGATACGCAGTATTTT.

This clonotype was seen more than once but under ten times. V and J are TRBV4-2 and TRBJ2-3; 8 bases map to TRBD2. This CDR3 comprises 15 residues. CDR1 and CDR2 from the germline V gene are LGHNA and YNFKEQ. Germline trimming cut 3 bases from V and 2 bases from J; bases unmatched to any gene: 4. CDR3 sequence reads: CASSHIAGPTDTQYF. The CDR3 DNA reads TGTGCCAGCAGCCACATAGCGGGACCCACAGATACGCAGTATTTT.

This clonotype was observed a handful of times. This chain uses TRBV20-1 with TRBJ2-1; TRBD2 matches 7 bases. This CDR3 comprises 13 residues. In germline, CDR1 is DFQATT, CDR2 SNEGSKA (reference sequence). Losses at the gene ends were 1 base for V and 6 bases for J; bases not matched to a gene: 3. The CDR3 DNA reads as TGCAGTGCTAGAGGACTAGCCCGCAATGAGCAGTTCTTC. Its translation: CSARGLARNEQFF.